The clone carrying this T cell receptor beta chain showed up just a few times. The data were taken from a study of T cells in Graves' hyperthyroidism and ophthalmopathy. From germline, CDR1 is DFQATT and CDR2 SNEGSKA (reference sequence). This CDR3 contains 14 residues. J gave up 9 bases and V 5 bases, and 10 bases lay outside the gene matches. The CDR3 regions of TCR beta were amplified from RNA transcripts. TCR CDR3 underwent first-round RT-PCR with the HTBI primer set. TCRdb passed the multiplex PCR reads through MiXCR, listing each CDR3 protein once. The sample shows some 530,000 distinct CDR3 sequences, 20% to 25% of them seen only once.

The source of this sequence is a woman in her sixties or seventies with Graves' ophthalmopathy. The sample was blood. The V and J genes are TRBV20-1 and TRBJ2-1; 10 bases align to TRBD1. The CDR3 here is CSAVDRGYGSEQFF. CDR3 DNA: TGCAGTGCTGTGGACAGGGGGTATGGTAGTGAGCAGTTCTTC.